The TCR beta chain described here comes from a study of blood T cell repertoires in COVID-19. This CDR3 region has 16 residues. After removal of 2 bases from V and 0 bases from J, the junction contained 4 bases not matched to a gene. Germline V lookup: CDR1 SGHDT, CDR2 YYEEEE. Data came from immunoSEQ multiplex PCR; TCRdb stores just in-frame clones and leaves some out. In the table there are 95,000 to 110,000 clones, approximately 90% of which are singletons. Material: peripheral blood. The origin of this receptor is a man in his fifties or sixties with active or convalescent COVID-19. V usage is TRBV5-6 and J usage is TRBJ1-1; 10 nucleotides match TRBD1. CDR3 in DNA: TGTGCCAGCAGCTTCGGGACAGGGGTTATGAACACTGAAGCTTTCTTT. This codes for CASSFGTGVMNTEAFF.